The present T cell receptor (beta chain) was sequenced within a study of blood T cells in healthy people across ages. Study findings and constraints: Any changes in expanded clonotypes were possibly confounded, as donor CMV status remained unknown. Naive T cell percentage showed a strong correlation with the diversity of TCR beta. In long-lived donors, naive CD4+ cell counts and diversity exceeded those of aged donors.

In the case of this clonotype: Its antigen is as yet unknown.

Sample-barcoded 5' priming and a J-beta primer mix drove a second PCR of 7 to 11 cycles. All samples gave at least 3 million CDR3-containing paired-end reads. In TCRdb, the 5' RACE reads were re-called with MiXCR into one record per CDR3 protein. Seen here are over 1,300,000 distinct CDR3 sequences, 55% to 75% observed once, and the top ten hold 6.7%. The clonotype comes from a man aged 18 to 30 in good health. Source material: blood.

CDR3 in amino acids: CASSSPGFRGLTDTQYF. In nucleotides, the CDR3 is TGTGCCAGCAGTTCCCCAGGGTTCAGGGGGCTCACAGATACGCAGTATTTT. The chain joins TRBV28 to TRBJ2-3, with TRBD1 identical over 8 bases. The CDR3 consists of 17 residues. Per the germline V gene, CDR1 is MDHEN and CDR2 is SYDVKM. V shed 4 bases and J 2 bases; nucleotides not matched to a gene: 11.